This T cell receptor (beta chain) was observed in a study of molecular identifiers for immune sequencing clone quantification. Looked up from germline, CDR1 is LGHDT and CDR2 is YNNKEL (reference sequence). The ends were cut back, 2 bases at V and 4 bases at J, with 8 bases in the middle. The CDR3 consists of 13 residues. This clonotype came up a few times. TCRdb fed the PCR reads into MiXCR, producing one record per CDR3 protein. The sample includes under 800,000 distinct CDR3 sequences, roughly 25% of them seen just once. The source is a human donor in good health. Some libraries in this study had Jurkat cell RNA spiked in. Sequencing was carried out using naive CD8+ T cells from blood, with Jurkat cell RNA spiked in. The subset was: FACS-sorted CD8+CD4-CCR7+CD45RA+ naive T cells. The gene calls are TRBV3-1 and TRBJ1-2; D ambiguous. The CDR3 sequence is CASSQFRGYGYTF. The CDR3 DNA sequence: TGTGCCAGCAGCCAATTCCGGGGCTATGGCTACACCTTC.